The TCR beta chain described here comes from a study of T-cell reconstitution after alpha-beta-depleted transplantation in children. Per germline, CDR1 SEHNR and CDR2 FQNEAQ (reference sequence). The CDR3 extends over 17 amino acids. Trimming took 5 bases from V and 3 from J; bases not matched to a gene: 11. Unique molecular identifiers were used in preparing the TCRbeta library. TCRdb itself ran the PCR reads through MiXCR, one entry per CDR3 protein. The table lists a few hundred thousand distinct CDR3 sequences, about 16% of them singletons. The receptor was derived from a human donor who donated a stem cell graft to a child with acute lymphoblastic leukemia. This rearrangement joins TRBV7-9 to TRBJ2-1; 9 bases are shared with TRBD2. The sample here was PBMCs from the stem cell graft donor, taken from the stem cell graft. CDR3 in DNA: TGTGCCAGCAGCCCAGACGTCGGACTAGCGATCTACAATGAGCAGTTCTTC. It is translated as CASSPDVGLAIYNEQFF.